The rows below give T cell receptor beta chains drawn from one sample of a study of T cell repertoires in cytomegalovirus infection. In TCRdb, the reads were re-called with MiXCR into one record per CDR3 protein. The sample records roughly 320,000 distinct CDR3 sequences, 9.5% being singletons. Sample: PBMCs. The receptors shown here come from a human donor in good health (CMV status not recorded). Some clones in this sample may be carry-over from other donors' samples. Each CDR3 is given with its conserved first and last residue. The D gene is left open where the match is weak. For some rows the clone size is stated as once, few or many, or as a class when expanded; others skip it.

CDR3 DNA | CDR3 protein | J gene | clone size | D gene | V gene
TGTGCCAGCAGCTCAAGGGGCAGGGGCGCAGATACGCAGTATTTT | CASSSRGRGADTQYF | TRBJ2-3 | many | . | TRBV7-2
TGTGCCAGCAGCTTAGAGGGGGCAGATACGCAGTATTTT | CASSLEGADTQYF | TRBJ2-3 | many | . | TRBV11-3
TGTGCCAGCGGCAGACAGGGGTCCTACGAGCAGTACTTC | CASGRQGSYEQYF | TRBJ2-7 | many | TRBD1 | TRBV28
TGTGCCAGCAGTCCGCTGACAGGGAATGAGCAGTTCTTC | CASSPLTGNEQFF | TRBJ2-1 | . | TRBD1 | TRBV12-3/TRBV12-4
TGTGCCATCAGCCAGACTAGCGTGGGGGGGGGTAATGAGCAGTTCTTC | CAISQTSVGGGNEQFF | TRBJ2-1 | few | TRBD2 | TRBV10-3
TGTGCCAGCAGCTCGCTACAGGGTATACCTGAAGCTTTCTTT | CASSSLQGIPEAFF | TRBJ1-1 | few | . | TRBV7-8
TGTGCCAGCAGCCACGGGACAGGGGACAATCAGCCCCAGCATTTT | CASSHGTGDNQPQHF | TRBJ1-5 | many | TRBD1 | TRBV5-6
TGTGCCAGCAGCCAAGTTAGCGGGGGCCAAGCAAATACGCAGTATTTT | CASSQVSGGQANTQYF | TRBJ2-3 | few | TRBD2 | TRBV3-1
TGTGCCAGCAGTTTCGGCAGGATCTATGGCTACACCTTC | CASSFGRIYGYTF | TRBJ1-2 | few | . | TRBV12-3/TRBV12-4
TGTGCCAGCAGGGGCCAGGCTAGCAATCAGCCCCAGCATTTT | CASRGQASNQPQHF | TRBJ1-5 | few | . | TRBV27
TGTGCCAGCAGCTTAAATCTGGACAAGGCCTGCGGTCAGCCCCAGCATTTT | CASSLNLDKACGQPQHF | TRBJ1-5 | many | . | TRBV7-4
TGTGCCAGCAGCCACAACAGGGGGCAGTATGAAAAACTGTTTTTT | CASSHNRGQYEKLFF | TRBJ1-4 | . | TRBD1 | TRBV11-2
TGTGCCAGCAGCTTCGTGGGCCAAAACACCGGGGAGCTGTTTTTT | CASSFVGQNTGELFF | TRBJ2-2 | many | . | TRBV7-2
TGTGCCAGCGGCCAGGGAGAGCAGTACTTC | CASGQGEQYF | TRBJ2-4 | . | . | TRBV6-1
TGTGCCAGCAGCTTAGAAGGGGGTCGGACTGAAGCTTTCTTT | CASSLEGGRTEAFF | TRBJ1-1 | many | . | TRBV7-2
TGTGCCATCAAAGGAGGGACAGAGACCCAGTACTTC | CAIKGGTETQYF | TRBJ2-5 | few | . | TRBV10-3
TGTGCTAGTGGTTCCGATACCGGGACAGAGAACACTGAAGCTTTCTTT | CASGSDTGTENTEAFF | TRBJ1-1 | . | TRBD1 | TRBV12-5
TGTGCCAGCAAATCCGCGGGGGCGGGTACCGGGGAGCTGTTTTTT | CASKSAGAGTGELFF | TRBJ2-2 | few | . | TRBV6-5
TGTGCCAGCAGCCCCCTCGGCCGCACAGATACGCAGTATTTT | CASSPLGRTDTQYF | TRBJ2-3 | many | . | TRBV7-2
TGTGCCAGTAGTACCCTCCCGGGGCTGGGATATGGCTACACCTTC | CASSTLPGLGYGYTF | TRBJ1-2 | . | . | TRBV19
TGTGCCAGTAGAAAGGCCGCAGACCCTTCGAACACTGAAGCTTTCTTT | CASRKAADPSNTEAFF | TRBJ1-1 | few | . | TRBV19
TGTGCCAGCAGGCGGGACGCCCACACTGAAGCTTTCTTT | CASRRDAHTEAFF | TRBJ1-1 | . | . | TRBV6-2/TRBV6-3
TGTGCCAGCAGCCCGTCCGTAGTCTATGGCTACACCTTC | CASSPSVVYGYTF | TRBJ1-2 | many | . | TRBV7-2
TGTGCCAGCAGTGAGGGACTGGGGCGAGAAAAACTGTTTTTT | CASSEGLGREKLFF | TRBJ1-4 | few | . | TRBV25-1
TGTGCCAGCAGTCGCTCGAACCGGCCCAATCAGCCCCAGCATTTT | CASSRSNRPNQPQHF | TRBJ1-5 | . | . | TRBV12-3/TRBV12-4
TGTGCCAGCAGCCTAGACGGGAGGGGAAAACTGTTTTTT | CASSLDGRGKLFF | TRBJ1-4 | many | . | TRBV7-2
TGTGCCAGCAGTTTATCCGCAGGTCCCCGCACAGATACGCAGTATTTT | CASSLSAGPRTDTQYF | TRBJ2-3 | many | . | TRBV27
TGTGCCAGCAGCCCTAGACAGGGCAAGGTTGAAGCTTTCTTT | CASSPRQGKVEAFF | TRBJ1-1 | . | TRBD1 | TRBV5-6
TGTGCCAGCAGCCATACGTGGCGGAGTGGCGGGGAGCTGTTTTTT | CASSHTWRSGGELFF | TRBJ2-2 | many | . | TRBV7-7
TGCAGTGCTCCCCTTCAGGGTAGATGGTACTTC | CSAPLQGRWYF | TRBJ2-4 | . | . | TRBV20-1
TGTGCCAGCAGTTTATCCAGGGGCCTGAATCCCCAGCATTTT | CASSLSRGLNPQHF | TRBJ1-5 | . | . | TRBV28
TGTGCCAGCAGCTTAAGACCCTCGGGGCTCGGGAGGATGGAGACCCAGTACTTC | CASSLRPSGLGRMETQYF | TRBJ2-5 | many | TRBD2 | TRBV7-7
TGTGCCAGCAGCTCGTCGGACAGGTTTACCGAAGCTTTCTTT | CASSSSDRFTEAFF | TRBJ1-1 | many | TRBD1 | TRBV7-2
TGTGCCAGCAGTACAAGGGGGGGAACCCAGTACTTC | CASSTRGGTQYF | TRBJ2-5 | . | . | TRBV28
TGCGCCAGCAGCCGAGTCGAGGGAGGCTCCAATGAGCAGTTCTTC | CASSRVEGGSNEQFF | TRBJ2-1 | many | . | TRBV4-1
TGTGCCAGCAGCCCAAGTCTGATGGGAGAGACCCAGTACTTC | CASSPSLMGETQYF | TRBJ2-5 | . | . | TRBV7-4
TGTGCCAGCAGTTACTCGATTTTACCAACAAGGGGGCAAGAATTATACGAGCAGTACTTC | CASSYSILPTRGQELYEQYF | TRBJ2-7 | . | TRBD1 | TRBV6-2/TRBV6-3
TGTGCCAGCTCACAGGGGATGGAGAACACTGAAGCTTTCTTT | CASSQGMENTEAFF | TRBJ1-1 | . | . | TRBV18
TGTGCCAGCAGGGGGCCAGGCGGCTATGGCTACACCTTC | CASRGPGGYGYTF | TRBJ1-2 | many | . | TRBV12-3/TRBV12-4
TGTGCCACCCGGGACTCTCGAAGGGATACGCAGTATTTT | CATRDSRRDTQYF | TRBJ2-3 | few | . | TRBV27
TGTGCCAGCAGCCAAGTTCCGGAAGGGTTGGGGGGCTACACCTTC | CASSQVPEGLGGYTF | TRBJ1-2 | many | . | TRBV4-2
TGTGCCTGGATGCAGGGGTACAATGAGCAGTTCTTC | CAWMQGYNEQFF | TRBJ2-1 | once | . | TRBV30